What follows is one T cell receptor beta chain and its context. The entry originates in a study of human T cells and chemical hapten exposure. Germline loops: CDR1 SGHTA, CDR2 FQGNSA. This CDR3 comprises 11 residues. Trimming removed 4 bases at V and 9 bases at J, with 9 bases between. TCRdb re-analysed the RACE reads in MiXCR, keeping a single row per CDR3 protein. This sample yields around 340,000 distinct CDR3 sequences, of which 5.5% to 8% are seen a single time; 7% to 10% belongs to the top ten. Sample time point: patch test 1, 2 weeks after DPC sensitization. This sample's treatment: therapeutic diphenylcyclopropenone sensitization with weekly scalp DPC.

The sequencing here drew on whole blood, taken in connection with sensitization to the hapten diphenylcyclopropenone (DPC). V and J are TRBV7-2 and TRBJ1-2, with a tentative D call TRBD1 (6 bases). The origin of this receptor is a woman between 18 and 29 years old with alopecia areata. Some clones in this sample may be carry-over from other donors' samples. Here the CDR3 reads CASSSGVRYTF. The CDR3 nucleotides are TGTGCCAGCAGCTCAGGGGTCCGCTACACCTTC.